This T cell receptor beta chain emerged from a study of CD8 T cell repertoires and HIV-1 epitope variants. Per germline, CDR1 SEHNR and CDR2 FQNEAQ (reference sequence). The V gene lost 5 bases and the J gene lost 5 bases, with 18 bases spanning the gap. The CDR3 extends over 15 amino acids. Produced via immunoSEQ multiplex PCR; TCRdb's table is partial and in-frame only. This table holds some 87,000 clones, around 75% found once. The sample consisted of uncultured baseline CD8+ T cells from peripheral blood mononuclear cells (PBMCs). V gene TRBV7-9 combines with J gene TRBJ2-5; D remains ambiguous. This TCR derives from a male donor with HIV. CDR3: CASSPMVGRWETQYF. CDR3 in DNA: TGTGCCAGCAGCCCCATGGTAGGCCGATGGGAGACCCAGTACTTC.